This T cell receptor beta chain was documented in a study of radiation and T cells in renal cell carcinoma. Study-level findings and limits: Top tumor clonotypes rose in blood 2 weeks post-radiation, then contracted.

For this clone: Its antigen is unknown.

Time point: blood 4 weeks post-SBRT, at nephrectomy. Sample treatment: 15 Gy SBRT to primary tumor, nephrectomy 4 weeks later. Nephrectomy followed 15 Gy stereotactic body radiation by 4 weeks. Radiation-treated patients gave blood at baseline, week 2 and week 4. The patient's renal cell carcinoma had clear cell pathology. Here immunoSEQ multiplex PCR was the method, and the copy in TCRdb shows in-frame clones only, minus some. The table lists approximately 150,000 clones, approximately 86% of them singletons. Sequences were derived from blood, sampled from a patient whose treatment included radiotherapy and nephrectomy. This TCR was recovered from a woman between 50 and 59 years old with renal cell carcinoma.

As DNA, the CDR3 is TGTGCCAGCAGTGAAGGGCCCGAGGGGGGGAGAGGCTACACCTTC. It is translated as CASSEGPEGGRGYTF. This rearrangement joins TRBV6-1 to TRBJ1-2; TRBD1 might be the D (6 bases). The CDR3 is 15 residues long. Trimming cost V 1 base and J 8 bases, with 17 bases left between them. CDR1 is MNHNS and CDR2 is SASEGT in the germline V gene.